The 16 T cell receptor beta chains below were found in one sample sequenced in a study of memory CD4+ T cells and cytomegalovirus serostatus. The protocol was immunoSEQ multiplex PCR, while the TCRdb copy is restricted to in-frame clones and leaves out a portion. The table records 55,000 to 65,000 clones, around 76% of them present only once. The sort gate was single viable CD3+CD4+CD8-CD45RO+ cells for memory CD4+ T cells. What was sequenced was memory CD4+ T cells from blood. These TCRs come from an adult in good health and CMV-seronegative.

In its sample, this clone was seen a few times. The chain has TRBV6-1 and TRBJ1-1; D is unresolved. The length of the CDR3 is 14 residues. CDR1 is MNHNS and CDR2 is SASEGT in the germline V gene. V dropped 2 bases and J dropped 2 bases, with 9 bases sitting between them. The CDR3 loop reads CASSERKRNTEAFF. CDR3 nucleotides: TGTGCCAGCAGTGAACGGAAGCGAAACACTGAAGCTTTCTTT.

This rearrangement joins TRBV11-2 to TRBJ1-2, with D maybe TRBD1 (6 bases). Trimming stripped 4 bases from V and 5 bases from J, with 11 bases between. The CDR3 spans 13 residues. The germline V gene has CDR1 SGHAT and CDR2 FQNNGV. In DNA form, the CDR3 reads TGTGCCAGCAGCTCCGGACAGCTGTATGGCTACACCTTC. Residues: CASSSGQLYGYTF. Filled out from reference TRBV11-2 and TRBJ1-2, the complete variable domain reads EAGVAQSPRYKIIEKRQSVAFWCNPISGHATLYWYQQILGQGPKLLIQFQNNGVVDDSQLPKDRFSAERLKGVDSTLKIQPAKLEDSAVYLCASSSGQLYGYTFGSGTRLTVV.

This sequence joins TRBV4-1 and TRBJ2-7; D may be TRBD1 (7 bases). V lost 0 bases and J 4 bases, leaving 13 bases between the germline ends. The germline gives CDR1 MGHRA, CDR2 YSYEKL. This CDR3 spans 15 amino acids. The CDR3 DNA sequence: TGCGCCAGCAGCCAAGAAGAGGGGGCGGGGTACGAGCAGTACTTC. Encoded protein: CASSQEEGAGYEQYF.

This clone is a singleton in its sample. The chain uses TRBV7-9 and TRBJ1-4; the match to TRBD1 covers 7 bases. CDR1 and CDR2 from the germline V gene are SEHNR and FQNEAQ (reference sequence). V was pared by 1 base and J by 5 bases, with 7 bases of the junction left unmatched. The length of the CDR3 is 16 residues. In DNA form, the CDR3 reads TGTGCCAGCAGCTTAGTTGAGGGGGCGTGGAATGAAAAACTGTTTTTT. Residues: CASSLVEGAWNEKLFF.

CDR3 DNA: TGTGCCAGCAGCTTAGTAGTCGAGCAGTACTTC. Translation gives CASSLVVEQYF. The V and J genes are TRBV7-2 and TRBJ2-7; D remains ambiguous. There are 11 residues in the CDR3. CDR1 and CDR2 (germline): SGHTA, FQGNSA. Between the trimmed V and J ends, which lost 1 base and 6 bases, there was a span of 4 bases.

This rearrangement joins TRBV6-5 to TRBJ1-2, with D possibly TRBD1 on 6 matching bases. Trimming shortened V by 7 bases and J by 4 bases, and 10 bases separated the two germline ends. This CDR3 comprises 12 residues. Germline V CDR1 and CDR2: MNHEY, SVGAGI. CDR3 protein: CASKGDGYGYTF. CDR3 coding DNA: TGTGCCAGCAAGGGGGATGGCTATGGCTACACCTTC.

This clone was detected only once. The chain uses TRBV18 and TRBJ2-5; either TRBD1 or TRBD2 may fit D (6 bases each). There are 15 residues in the CDR3. The ends were cut back, 3 bases at V and 5 bases at J, with 16 bases in the middle. Germline V CDR1 and CDR2: KGHSH, LQKENI. Here the CDR3 DNA reads TGTGCCAGCTCACCCATAAACGGGGGCCCGGAGACCCAGTACTTC. It translates to CASSPINGGPETQYF.

The chain recombines TRBV28 with TRBJ1-1; 8 nucleotides line up with TRBD1. Germline CDR1 reads MDHEN; CDR2 reads SYDVKM. The CDR3 is made up of 12 amino acids. J was trimmed by 7 bases and V by 5 bases; bases with no gene match: 3. CDR3 DNA sequence: TGTGCCAGCAGTGAAGGACAGGGTGAAGCTTTCTTT. Amino acids: CASSEGQGEAFF.

The chain employs TRBV6-5 and TRBJ2-2; 7 bases line up with TRBD1. Trimming cost V 0 bases and J 3 bases; bases outside gene matches: 4. The germline V gene has CDR1 MNHEY and CDR2 SVGAGI. This CDR3 spans 16 amino acids. The CDR3 DNA reads TGTGCCAGCAGTTACTCGAAGGGGGCGCACACCGGGGAGCTGTTTTTT. Its protein is CASSYSKGAHTGELFF.

In nucleotides, the CDR3 is TGTGCCAGCCTCGACAGGGGGCCAGATACGCAGTATTTT. Its translation: CASLDRGPDTQYF. The chain has TRBV6-1 and TRBJ2-3, with 10 bases identical to TRBD1. CDR1 and CDR2 from the germline V gene are MNHNS and SASEGT. J gave up 4 bases and V 8 bases, and 3 bases lay outside the gene matches. This CDR3 is built from 13 residues.

Here the CDR3 DNA reads TGTGCCAGCAGCGGACAGGGTCCGGCTGGCTACACCTTC. This gives the protein CASSGQGPAGYTF. V gene TRBV2 combines with J gene TRBJ1-2; TRBD1 aligns across 8 bases. CDR3 length: 13 residues. Trimming cost V 6 bases and J 7 bases; bases outside gene matches: 7. Germline values: CDR1 SNHLY, CDR2 FYNNEI.

This clone was found once. The chain uses TRBV14 and TRBJ1-2; 7 bases align to TRBD1. The CDR3 has 15 amino acids. The V segment lost 4 bases and the J segment 6 bases; nucleotides outside the gene matches: 11. Germline assignment: CDR1 SGHDN and CDR2 FVKESK. In nucleotides, the CDR3 is TGTGCCAGCAGCCGGAACCTTGAGGGACAGAATGGCTACACCTTC. Protein: CASSRNLEGQNGYTF.

The chain recombines TRBV7-2 with TRBJ1-1; 8 bases line up with TRBD1. V dropped 7 bases and J dropped 10; count of bases not matched to a gene: 11. The CDR3 spans 13 residues. Germline V CDR1 and CDR2: SGHTA, FQGNSA. CDR3 nucleotides: TGTGCCAGCAAAACCGGGACAGGCCAGGGAGCTTTCTTT. This codes for CASKTGTGQGAFF.

A single count supports this clone. The gene calls are TRBV5-4 and TRBJ1-1; D remains unclear. The CDR3 contains 15 residues. Trimming pared 2 bases from V and 0 bases from J, leaving 11 bases between. The germline V gene encodes CDR1 SGHNT and CDR2 YYREEE (reference sequence). CDR3 nucleotides: TGTGCCAGCAGCTTAGCCGGAACTATGAACACTGAAGCTTTCTTT. Translating gives CASSLAGTMNTEAFF.

The count of this clone is one. The J gene is TRBJ2-5, the V gene TRBV11-1; a weak D match, TRBD2 (7 bases). V gave up 5 bases and J gave up 4 bases, with 14 bases separating them. Germline V gives CDR1 SGHAT, CDR2 FQDESV (reference sequence). This CDR3 has 14 residues. The DNA for the CDR3 is TGTGCCAGCAGCCAGTCGCGGGGGCGAGAGACCCAGTACTTC. Its protein is CASSQSRGRETQYF.

Only a few counts were recorded for this clone. V usage is TRBV7-8 and J usage is TRBJ2-1; 8 bases match TRBD1. This CDR3 has 13 amino acids. The ends lost 4 bases at V and 12 bases at J; junction bases unmatched: 8. The V gene's germline CDR1 is SGHVS and CDR2 FQNEAQ. This CDR3 reads CASSSDRGGGQFF. The CDR3 nucleotides read TGTGCCAGCAGCTCTGACAGGGGAGGAGGGCAGTTCTTC.